The 29 T cell receptor beta chains reported below all come from one sample, sequenced in a study of blood T cell repertoires in COVID-19. Method: immunoSEQ multiplex PCR; TCRdb's copy keeps in-frame clones and lacks some. The sample contains roughly 230,000 clones, about 84% of which appear only once. Specimen: peripheral blood. The receptors were sampled from a woman older than 75 with acute or convalescent COVID-19.

The chain carries TRBV27 and TRBJ2-5; D uncertain. Germline lookup yields CDR1 MNHEY and CDR2 SMNVEV (reference sequence). The CDR3 extends over 16 amino acids. Trimming cost V 1 base and J 1 base, with 13 bases left between them. CDR3 coding DNA: TGTGCCAGCAGTTTATTCCGGCTTTGGGCCCAAGAGACCCAGTACTTC. Encoded protein: CASSLFRLWAQETQYF.

V is TRBV27 and J is TRBJ1-5; TRBD1 matches 11 bases. Germline values: CDR1 MNHEY, CDR2 SMNVEV (reference sequence). The length of the CDR3 is 17 residues. The trim removed 0 bases at V and 7 bases at J, leaving 8 bases unmatched. For the CDR3, the DNA is TGTGCCAGCAGTTTATCTTGGGGGACAGGGGGGAGGCAGCCCCAGCATTTT. Residues: CASSLSWGTGGRQPQHF.

This chain connects TRBV3-1 (or the pseudogene TRBV3-2) to TRBJ1-6; 8 nucleotides match TRBD1. The V gene end was trimmed by 1 base and the J gene end by 9 bases; junction bases not matched to a gene: 5. The germline gives CDR1 LGHDT, CDR2 YNNKEL (reference sequence). CDR3 length: 15 amino acids. The CDR3 loop is CASSQAQGAGSPLHF. The CDR3 coding sequence is TGTGCCAGCAGCCAAGCGCAGGGGGCGGGTTCACCCCTCCACTTT.

V and J are TRBV30 and TRBJ2-1; the match to TRBD1 covers 9 bases. V was clipped by 2 bases and J by 7 bases; unmatched bases: 12. In germline, CDR1 is GTSNPN, CDR2 SVGIG (reference sequence). CDR3 length: 16 amino acids. In DNA form, the CDR3 reads TGTGCCTGGAGTCTCTCGACAGGGGGGCATCTAAATGAGCAGTTCTTC. This encodes CAWSLSTGGHLNEQFF.

The chain links TRBV19 to TRBJ2-3; 7 bases agree with TRBD1. After removal of 10 bases from V and 0 bases from J, the junction contained 4 bases not matched to a gene. The CDR3 length is 13 residues. Germline V gene data show CDR1 as LNHDA and CDR2 as SQIVND (reference sequence). CDR3 sequence reads: CAIRGQSTDTQYF. The DNA of the CDR3 is TGTGCCATCAGGGGACAGAGCACAGATACGCAGTATTTT.

The chain combines TRBV7-6 with TRBJ2-5, with TRBD1 identical over 8 bases. The V and J ends lost 6 bases and 6 bases, in that order; junction bases with no gene match: 12. This CDR3 spans 15 amino acids. CDR1 and CDR2 (germline): SGHVS, FNYEAQ. As DNA, the CDR3 is TGTGCCAGCAGTTTTGGGGCAGGGGGCATAAAGACCCAGTACTTC. Its protein is CASSFGAGGIKTQYF.

The V gene is TRBV5-1, the J gene TRBJ2-7, with TRBD1 as a possible D gene (5 bases). This CDR3 has 16 amino acids. Germline V gene sequence: CDR1 SGHRS, CDR2 YFSETQ. V lost 0 bases and J 0 bases, leaving 13 bases between the germline ends. CDR3 in DNA: TGCGCCAGCAGCTTGGAGGTAAGACAGTTCTCCTACGAGCAGTACTTC. This codes for CASSLEVRQFSYEQYF.

This clone was found a few times. The chain uses TRBV6-5 and TRBJ2-3, with a possible D match to TRBD1 (5 bases). The CDR3 has 13 amino acids. Germline V gene lookup returns CDR1 MNHEY and CDR2 SVGAGI. Deletions cut 6 bases from V and 0 bases from J, with 7 bases between. The CDR3 region is CASRDRSTDTQYF. The CDR3, as DNA: TGTGCCAGCAGAGACAGAAGCACAGATACGCAGTATTTT.

CDR3 region: CASSFQGHMETQYF. Written as DNA, the CDR3 is TGTGCCAGCAGCTTTCAGGGGCACATGGAGACCCAGTACTTC. This rearrangement joins TRBV11-1 to TRBJ2-5; a weak D match, TRBD1 (6 bases). Germline V CDR1 and CDR2: SGHAT, FQDESV (reference sequence). V lost 3 bases and J 5 bases, leaving 13 bases between the germline ends. The CDR3 contains 14 residues.

The chain joins TRBV5-1 to TRBJ2-5; TRBD2 aligns across 9 bases. CDR3 length: 16 residues. Germline CDR1 SGHRS, CDR2 YFSETQ. Trimming took 0 bases from V and 2 from J; bases not matched to a gene: 5. In nucleotides, the CDR3 is TGCGCCAGCAGCTTGGTCCCTAGCGGGGCACAAGAGACCCAGTACTTC. This codes for CASSLVPSGAQETQYF.

The chain couples TRBV9 to TRBJ1-1; D is perhaps TRBD1 (5 bases). The CDR3 is 14 residues long. Trimming shortened V by 2 bases and J by 0 bases, and 8 bases separated the two germline ends. The V gene's germline CDR1 is SGDLS and CDR2 YYNGEE. The DNA for the CDR3 is TGTGCCAGCAGCGTCGACAGATTGAACACTGAAGCTTTCTTT. This sequence encodes CASSVDRLNTEAFF. The entire variable domain, with the rest obtained from reference TRBV9 and TRBJ1-1, is as follows: DSGVTQTPKHLITATGQRVTLRCSPRSGDLSVYWYQQSLDQGLQFLIQYYNGEERAKGNILERFSAQQFPDLHSELNLSSLELGDSALYFCASSVDRLNTEAFFGQGTRLTVV.

The rearrangement links TRBV5-1 to TRBJ1-2; 8 nucleotides line up with TRBD1. Germline V gives CDR1 SGHRS, CDR2 YFSETQ. Losses at the gene ends were 3 bases for V and 3 bases for J; bases not matched to a gene: 4. This CDR3 is 14 amino acids long. The CDR3 spells CASSSGTGDYGYTF. In nucleotides, the CDR3 is TGCGCCAGCAGCTCCGGGACAGGAGACTATGGCTACACCTTC.

The V and J genes are TRBV4-1 and TRBJ1-2; no clear D gene. Trimming pared 4 bases from V and 8 bases from J, leaving 11 bases between. Looked up from germline, CDR1 is MGHRA and CDR2 is YSYEKL. The CDR3 runs to 12 residues. CDR3 DNA sequence: TGCGCCAGCAGCCGTCACCTTGAGGGCTACACCTTC. It is translated as CASSRHLEGYTF.

Notes on this clone: At the DNA level, this CDR3 is encoded by other sequences in the same sample as well. The V and J genes are TRBV6-4 and TRBJ2-2; a possible D gene is TRBD1 (5 bases). Germline V gives CDR1 MRHNA, CDR2 SNTAGT. This CDR3 region has 13 residues. V was shortened by 8 bases and J by 4 bases, with 11 bases between the two germline ends. The chain's CDR3 is CASSGQGTGELFF. In nucleotides, the CDR3 is TGTGCCAGCTCCGGGCAGGGCACCGGGGAGCTGTTTTTT.

There are many counts of this clone. J is TRBJ2-3 and V is TRBV5-1; a weak D match, TRBD2 (6 bases). Germline CDR1 SGHRS, CDR2 YFSETQ. The CDR3 runs to 17 residues. V lost 3 bases to trimming and J lost 4 bases, with 21 bases between them. CDR3 DNA: TGCGCCAGCAGCTCGCGGAAGATCAGGGACTCGGCAGATACGCAGTATTTT. This codes for CASSSRKIRDSADTQYF. The entire variable domain, with the rest obtained from reference TRBV5-1 and TRBJ2-3, is as follows: KAGVTQTPRYLIKTRGQQVTLSCSPISGHRSVSWYQQTPGQGLQFLFEYFSETQRNKGNFPGRFSGRQFSNSRSEMNVSTLELGDSALYLCASSSRKIRDSADTQYFGPGTRLTVL.

The chain is built from TRBV28 and TRBJ1-3; a possible D gene is TRBD1 (6 bases). CDR1 and CDR2 (germline): MDHEN, SYDVKM. Trimming removed 10 bases from V and 0 bases from J, with 19 bases in between. The CDR3 contains 16 residues. In nucleotides, the CDR3 is TGTGCCATTCAGGGGCAGCCCCTACTCTCTGGAAACACCATATATTTT. Translation: CAIQGQPLLSGNTIYF.

CDR3 region: CASSPSGGEGYTF. CDR3 bases: TGTGCCAGCTCACCATCGGGGGGTGAAGGCTACACCTTC. The chain couples TRBV18 to TRBJ1-2; D perhaps matches TRBD1 (5 bases). Trimming pared 2 bases from V and 8 bases from J, leaving 12 bases between. CDR3 length equals 13 residues. Germline-derived CDR1 and CDR2 are KGHSH and LQKENI.

This clone was counted only a few times. This chain connects TRBV15 to TRBJ2-3; perhaps TRBD2 as D (5 bases). CDR3 length: 14 residues. Trimming stripped 7 bases from V and 1 base from J, with 12 bases between. CDR1 is LNHNV and CDR2 is YYDKDF in the germline V gene (reference sequence). CDR3 loop: CATTFVRGTDTQYF. Written as DNA, the CDR3 is TGTGCCACCACCTTCGTGCGGGGCACAGATACGCAGTATTTT.

The V gene is TRBV24-1, the J gene TRBJ2-2, with D possibly matching TRBD2 (5 bases). The ends were cut back, 3 bases at V and 5 bases at J, with 9 bases in the middle. CDR1 and CDR2 from the germline V gene are KGHDR and SFDVKD. The CDR3 spans 14 residues. CDR3 amino acids: CATSDPPGTGELFF. For the CDR3, the DNA is TGTGCCACCAGTGATCCACCGGGGACCGGGGAGCTGTTTTTT.

The chain joins TRBV5-1 to TRBJ2-5, with D unresolved. This CDR3 has 12 amino acids. V gave up 0 bases and J gave up 2 bases, with 2 bases separating them. Germline CDR1 reads SGHRS; CDR2 reads YFSETQ. The DNA of the CDR3 is TGCGCCAGCAGCTTGGCGCAAGAGACCCAGTACTTC. This codes for CASSLAQETQYF. Combining the CDR3 with reference TRBV5-1 and TRBJ2-5 gives the whole variable domain KAGVTQTPRYLIKTRGQQVTLSCSPISGHRSVSWYQQTPGQGLQFLFEYFSETQRNKGNFPGRFSGRQFSNSRSEMNVSTLELGDSALYLCASSLAQETQYFGPGTRLLVL.

The genes are TRBV19 and TRBJ1-3, with unresolved D. Germline CDR1 and CDR2: LNHDA and SQIVND (reference sequence). V lost 5 bases to trimming and J lost 0 bases, with 11 bases between them. CDR3 length: 15 residues. This CDR3 reads CASSPEGSSGNTIYF. In DNA form, the CDR3 reads TGTGCCAGTAGTCCCGAGGGCAGCTCTGGAAACACCATATATTTT.

A few counts support this clone. This chain's CDR3 is CASSEDGVTEAFF. The CDR3 bases are TGTGCCAGCAGCGAGGACGGGGTAACTGAAGCTTTCTTT. V usage is TRBV2 and J usage is TRBJ1-1; D is ambiguous. The germline V gene has CDR1 SNHLY and CDR2 FYNNEI. V gave up 6 bases and J gave up 5 bases, with 13 bases separating them. The CDR3 is made up of 13 amino acids. The entire variable domain, with the rest obtained from reference TRBV2 and TRBJ1-1, is as follows: EPEVTQTPSHQVTQMGQEVILRCVPISNHLYFYWYRQILGQKVEFLVSFYNNEISEKSEIFDDQFSVERPDGSNFTLKIRSTKLEDSAMYFCASSEDGVTEAFFGQGTRLTVV.

The chain carries TRBV2 and TRBJ1-1; TRBD1 matches at 9 bases. Germline values: CDR1 SNHLY, CDR2 FYNNEI. The CDR3 loop spans 12 amino acids. J gave up 4 bases and V 9 bases, and 3 bases lay outside the gene matches. The CDR3, as DNA: TGTGCCAGGTCGACAGGGGGCACTGAAGCTTTCTTT. Translation gives CARSTGGTEAFF.

V and J are TRBV4-2 and TRBJ1-1; D possibly corresponds to TRBD1 (6 bases). Germline assignment: CDR1 LGHNA and CDR2 YNFKEQ. V lost 3 bases and J 1 base, leaving 12 bases between the germline ends. This CDR3 region has 15 residues. CDR3 sequence: CASSQGRGGNTEAFF. CDR3 sequence (DNA): TGTGCCAGCAGCCAGGGGAGAGGGGGGAACACTGAAGCTTTCTTT.

The V gene is TRBV28, the J gene TRBJ1-2; TRBD1 agrees at 8 bases. This CDR3 contains 15 residues. Germline trimming cut 1 base from V and 6 bases from J; bases unmatched to any gene: 7. Germline assignment: CDR1 MDHEN and CDR2 SYDVKM. This CDR3 reads CASSLYLGQANGYTF. The CDR3 bases are TGTGCCAGCAGTTTATACCTGGGACAGGCCAATGGCTACACCTTC.

This clone was seen a single time. This chain uses TRBV1 with TRBJ1-2; the D call in the table, TRBD1, was not verified against the DNA. TRBV1 is shown as a pseudogene. There are 18 residues in the CDR3. CDR3 coding DNA: TGCACCAGCAGCCCCAGAAAGGGCGACAGGGTGAACTACTATGGCTACACCTTC. This translates into CTSSPRKGDRVNYYGYTF.

The chain joins TRBV14 to TRBJ1-5; tentative D call: TRBD1 (5 bases). The V gene's germline CDR1 is SGHDN and CDR2 FVKESK. This CDR3 has 16 amino acids. Trimming pared 3 bases from V and 5 bases from J, leaving 17 bases between. This CDR3 is CASSHYPTTVYQPQHF. The CDR3 bases are TGTGCCAGCAGCCATTACCCTACGACAGTTTATCAGCCCCAGCATTTT.

This chain links TRBV5-1 with TRBJ2-7, with 10 nucleotides matching TRBD2. The germline V gene encodes CDR1 SGHRS and CDR2 YFSETQ. This CDR3 has 13 amino acids. After removal of 2 bases from V and 4 bases from J, the junction contained 0 bases not matched to a gene. The CDR3 region has the DNA TGCGCCAGCAGCTTTAGCGGGGGGTACGAGCAGTACTTC. Translated, it gives CASSFSGGYEQYF.

The chain has TRBV3-1 (or the pseudogene TRBV3-2) and TRBJ2-1; D is uncertain. The CDR3 is 14 residues long. CDR1 is LGHDT and CDR2 is YNNKEL in the germline V gene (reference sequence). The V and J ends lost 1 base and 2 bases respectively, with 6 bases between them. CDR3 DNA: TGTGCCAGCAGCCAAGTCCCCACCTACAATGAGCAGTTCTTC. Amino acids: CASSQVPTYNEQFF.